The 13 T cell receptor beta chains reported below all come from one sample, sequenced in a study of memory CD4+ T cells and cytomegalovirus serostatus. Sequenced by immunoSEQ multiplex PCR; TCRdb stores in-frame clones only, minus some. The data hold over 45,000 clones, with 82% observed a single time. The sort gate was single viable CD3+CD4+CD8-CD45RO+ cells for memory CD4+ T cells. The sample comprised memory CD4+ T cells from blood. These receptors came from an adult in good health and CMV-seronegative. Some clones in this sample may be carry-over from other donors' samples.

The chain uses TRBV25-1 and TRBJ1-2; D is unclear. CDR3 size: 16 residues. Germline CDR1 MGHDK, CDR2 SYGVNS. V lost 3 bases to trimming and J lost 8 bases, with 22 bases between them. The CDR3 loop reads CASSDQDIAMGYGYTF. The CDR3 region has the DNA TGTGCCAGCAGTGACCAAGATATCGCGATGGGCTACGGCTACACCTTC.

The chain employs TRBV15 and TRBJ1-3, with TRBD1 matching over 7 bases. The V and J ends lost 3 bases and 3 bases, in that order; junction bases with no gene match: 5. This CDR3 contains 15 residues. Germline V gene data show CDR1 as LNHNV and CDR2 as YYDKDF (reference sequence). CDR3 amino acids: CATSSRGQGGNTIYF. The CDR3 nucleotides are TGTGCCACCAGCAGTAGGGGGCAGGGTGGAAACACCATATATTTT.

The chain recombines TRBV10-3 with TRBJ2-7, with D perhaps assigned TRBD1 or TRBD2 (5 bases each). The V gene's germline CDR1 is ENHRY and CDR2 SYGVKD. The V end lost 11 bases, the J end lost 3 bases, and 23 bases lay between the germline ends. The CDR3 runs to 15 residues. This chain's CDR3 is CASRYHRDGDYEQYF. The CDR3 DNA reads TGTGCCTCACGCTATCATCGGGACGGGGACTACGAGCAGTACTTC.

The V call is TRBV2, the J call TRBJ2-7; 15 nucleotides match TRBD2. The length of the CDR3 is 16 residues. The germline V gene has CDR1 SNHLY and CDR2 FYNNEI. The V gene end was trimmed by 6 bases and the J gene end by 2 bases; junction bases not matched to a gene: 5. The CDR3 DNA is TGTGCCAGCAGGCCGGGACTAGCGGGAGGTACCTACGAGCAGTACTTC. Its translation is CASRPGLAGGTYEQYF.

This clone was counted between two and nine times. The chain carries TRBV28 and TRBJ1-5, with 7 bases identical to TRBD1. Looked up from germline, CDR1 is MDHEN and CDR2 is SYDVKM. Losses at the gene ends were 5 bases for V and 7 bases for J; bases not matched to a gene: 20. This CDR3 is 18 amino acids long. The CDR3 DNA is TGTGCCAGCAGTCACTCCGAGCGGAGGGACAGCCTGAGGCAGCCCCAGCATTTT. It encodes CASSHSERRDSLRQPQHF.

This clone was seen just once. The chain links TRBV5-6 to TRBJ2-5; 7 positions agree with TRBD2. V trimming: 4 bases; J trimming: 5 bases; junction bases outside the gene matches: 5. Germline assignment: CDR1 SGHDT and CDR2 YYEEEE. CDR3 size: 13 residues. CDR3 sequence (DNA): TGTGCCAGCAGCGTAACTAGCGTGGAGACCCAGTACTTC. Its protein is CASSVTSVETQYF.

The rearrangement uses TRBV27 and TRBJ2-1; D ambiguous. Trimming removed 7 bases at V and 0 bases at J, with 16 bases between. CDR3 length: 16 residues. The germline V gene encodes CDR1 MNHEY and CDR2 SMNVEV (reference sequence). The CDR3, as DNA: TGTGCCAGCACCCTTCGGAGCAGTAGCTCCTACAATGAGCAGTTCTTC. Its translation: CASTLRSSSSYNEQFF.

V usage is TRBV7-2 and J usage is TRBJ2-7; TRBD1 aligns across 8 bases. This CDR3 region has 15 residues. V gave up 6 bases and J gave up 3 bases; unmatched junction bases: 10. CDR1 and CDR2 from the germline V gene are SGHTA and FQGNSA. CDR3 nucleotides: TGTGCCAGCAGTCACGCCGGGACAGGACTCTACGAGCAGTACTTC. The encoded protein is CASSHAGTGLYEQYF.

This clone was seen once. The J gene is TRBJ2-7, the V gene TRBV29-1; D is unclear. Trimming took off 5 bases at V and 5 bases at J, with 10 bases between the two ends. This CDR3 is 11 amino acids long. CDR1 SQVTM and CDR2 ANQGSEA come from the germline V gene. Written as DNA, the CDR3 is TGCAGCGTTTACGCGGTGCACGAGCAGTACTTC. It is translated as CSVYAVHEQYF.

Points on this clone: Other DNA sequences in this specimen translate into the identical CDR3. V is TRBV30 and J is TRBJ2-5; a weak D match, TRBD1 (7 bases). Trimming left V 5 bases short and J 5 bases short, with 12 bases between. From germline, CDR1 is GTSNPN and CDR2 SVGIG (reference sequence). The CDR3 loop spans 12 amino acids. CDR3 amino acids: CAWAPGGETQYF. CDR3 DNA: TGTGCCTGGGCCCCAGGGGGGGAGACCCAGTACTTC.

V usage is TRBV11-2 and J usage is TRBJ2-5; a weak D match, TRBD2 (5 bases). CDR3 size: 13 residues. Between the trimmed V and J ends, which lost 4 bases and 6 bases, there was a span of 12 bases. Germline V gene sequence: CDR1 SGHAT, CDR2 FQNNGV. The DNA for the CDR3 is TGTGCCAGCAGCTCTTCTCGGGGAAAGACCCAGTACTTC. It translates to CASSSSRGKTQYF.

The gene calls are TRBV18 and TRBJ2-5; TRBD1 matches at 7 bases. The trim removed 3 bases at V and 5 bases at J, leaving 3 bases unmatched. The CDR3 extends over 13 amino acids. Germline loops: CDR1 KGHSH, CDR2 LQKENI. This chain's CDR3 is CASSPRQGETQYF. The DNA of the CDR3 is TGTGCCAGCTCACCGAGACAGGGTGAGACCCAGTACTTC.

The table lists this clone with a few counts. This chain uses TRBV7-2 with TRBJ1-1; TRBD1 matches at 9 bases. This CDR3 spans 15 amino acids. Germline CDR1 is SGHTA and CDR2 is FQGNSA. With V trimmed by 5 bases and J by 1 base, 5 bases remained unmatched. The CDR3 here is CASSDWTGANTEAFF. CDR3 DNA: TGTGCCAGCAGCGATTGGACAGGGGCGAACACTGAAGCTTTCTTT.